The clone carrying this T cell receptor (beta chain) was picked up a small number of times. It was with unique molecular identifiers that the TCRbeta library was prepared. TCRdb used MiXCR to reprocess the PCR reads, holding one entry per CDR3 protein. The profile covers roughly 570,000 distinct CDR3 sequences, with 25% to 30% appearing a single time and 30% to 45% taken by the ten largest. Trimming removed 0 bases from V and 2 bases from J, with 13 bases in between. From germline, CDR1 is SGHDN and CDR2 FVKESK. This CDR3 has 16 amino acids. These data belong to a study of T-cell reconstitution after alpha-beta-depleted transplantation in children.

The input for sequencing was PBMCs, taken before TCRalphabeta/CD19-depleted stem cell transplant. The TCR originated in a boy less than two years old with Wiskott-Aldrich syndrome, due to receive a stem cell transplant. V usage is TRBV14 and J usage is TRBJ2-5; D remains unclear. This chain's CDR3 is CASSQDLGAFQETQYF. The CDR3 DNA reads as TGTGCCAGCAGCCAAGATCTCGGAGCTTTTCAAGAGACCCAGTACTTC.